A single sample is the source of the 11 T cell receptor beta chains below, sequenced in a study of identical twins. TCRdb used MiXCR to reprocess the 5' RACE reads, holding one entry per CDR3 protein. This sample carries about 700,000 distinct CDR3 sequences, around 6% of them seen once, and the ten largest clones take under 2%. The sample was naive T cells sorted from blood. These receptors originate from a man younger than 35 in good health.

This clonotype was seen many times. This chain uses TRBV9 with TRBJ2-3; the match to TRBD2 covers 7 bases. Losses at the gene ends were 3 bases for V and 5 bases for J; bases not matched to a gene: 6. The CDR3 has 14 residues. Germline lookup yields CDR1 SGDLS and CDR2 YYNGEE. The CDR3 DNA reads as TGTGCCAGCAGCGCCGACGGGACTATAGATACGCAGTATTTT. Its translation: CASSADGTIDTQYF.

The chain joins TRBV12-3 or TRBV12-4 to TRBJ2-1; 8 bases are a match to TRBD2. Losses at the gene ends were 6 bases for V and 7 bases for J; bases not matched to a gene: 11. The CDR3 totals 15 residues. The CDR3 loop reads CASSLSGALSNEQFF. The CDR3 nucleotides are TGTGCCAGCAGCCTTAGCGGGGCTCTATCAAATGAGCAGTTCTTC.

The V call is TRBV7-2, the J call TRBJ2-5; D may match TRBD1 or TRBD2 (5 bases each). Germline loops: CDR1 SGHTA, CDR2 FQGNSA. The germline V and J ends were trimmed by 2 bases and 3 bases, with 13 bases remaining between them. The CDR3 covers 15 residues. This CDR3 reads CASSLNSGHKETQYF. For the CDR3, the DNA is TGTGCCAGCAGCTTAAACAGCGGACACAAAGAGACCCAGTACTTC.

This clonotype has more than one count but fewer than ten. V usage is TRBV12-3 or TRBV12-4 and J usage is TRBJ1-1, with no clear D. This CDR3 comprises 14 residues. Deletions cut 7 bases from V and 5 bases from J, with 17 bases between. The CDR3: CASIPAGVWTEAFF. DNA for the CDR3: TGTGCCAGCATTCCCGCCGGGGTATGGACTGAAGCTTTCTTT.

In the case of this clonotype: A much larger clone sits a single nucleotide away, making a read error possible. This rearrangement joins TRBV3-1 to TRBJ2-2; possibly TRBD1 for D (6 bases). CDR3 size: 14 residues. Germline CDR1 and CDR2: LGHDT and YNNKEL (reference sequence). The CDR3 DNA follows: TGTGTCAGCAGCCAAGTTCAGGGGCGCGGGGAGCTGTTTTTT. Protein sequence: CVSSQVQGRGELFF.

The chain combines TRBV23-1 with TRBJ2-1, with 7 bases matching TRBD2. TRBV23-1 is an open reading frame whose function is uncertain. This CDR3 has 15 residues. V lost 8 bases, J lost 3 bases, and 10 bases stayed unmatched. CDR3 nucleotides: TGCGCCAGCGGGCCAGGCGGGAGCAGCTACAATGAGCAGTTCTTC. Its protein is CASGPGGSSYNEQFF.

This clonotype was seen many times. This chain connects TRBV7-9 to TRBJ2-1, with a possible D match to TRBD2 (6 bases). Trimming pared 5 bases from V and 7 bases from J, leaving 21 bases between. The germline gives CDR1 SEHNR, CDR2 FQNEAQ (reference sequence). This CDR3 has 16 residues. The DNA for the CDR3 is TGTGCCAGCAGCCAATTCGGGGGATATGGGTCGAATGAGCAGTTCTTC. Translating gives CASSQFGGYGSNEQFF.

This clonotype was counted many times. The chain carries TRBV15 and TRBJ2-1; 8 bases agree with TRBD2. There are 13 residues in the CDR3. The V and J ends lost 5 bases and 9 bases, in that order; junction bases with no gene match: 6. The germline V gene encodes CDR1 LNHNV and CDR2 YYDKDF (reference sequence). DNA for the CDR3: TGTGCCACCAGCCAAGCGGGAGTTGGTGAGCAGTTCTTC. Protein product: CATSQAGVGEQFF. The full variable domain, completed using reference TRBV15 and TRBJ2-1, is DAMVIQNPRYQVTQFGKPVTLSCSQTLNHNVMYWYQQKSSQAPKLLFHYYDKDFNNEADTPDNFQSRRPNTSFCFLDIRSPGLGDTAMYLCATSQAGVGEQFFGPGTRLTVL.

This clonotype was observed at least ten times. V usage is TRBV20-1 and J usage is TRBJ2-3; D may correspond to TRBD1 or TRBD2 (6 bases each). This CDR3 is 14 amino acids long. Germline CDR1 DFQATT, CDR2 SNEGSKA (reference sequence). Trimming took 6 bases from V and 7 from J, leaving 20 bases between them. CDR3 DNA sequence: TGCAGTGCCCCTTCCCGGGGGCTATTATATACGCAGTATTTT. This sequence encodes CSAPSRGLLYTQYF.

This clonotype was observed a few times. The chain carries TRBV20-1 and TRBJ2-4; D perhaps matches TRBD1 (6 bases). V shed 6 bases and J shed 2 bases, with 23 bases lying between them. Looked up from germline, CDR1 is DFQATT and CDR2 is SNEGSKA (reference sequence). This CDR3 spans 17 amino acids. The CDR3 region has the DNA TGCAGTGCCCCCCGGACCGGGCAGGGGCTAACCAAAAACATTCAGTACTTC. Translation gives CSAPRTGQGLTKNIQYF.

The table lists this clonotype with many counts. The chain has TRBV7-2 and TRBJ2-7; D ambiguous. Trimming pared 4 bases from V and 2 bases from J, leaving 6 bases between. Looked up from germline, CDR1 is SGHTA and CDR2 is FQGNSA. The CDR3 length is 12 residues. The CDR3: CASSSQPYEQYF. Written as DNA, the CDR3 is TGTGCCAGCAGCTCCCAACCCTACGAGCAGTACTTC.